This T cell receptor (beta chain) was profiled in a study of molecular identifiers for immune sequencing clone quantification. V was cut by 3 bases and J by 2 bases, with 1 base left in between. The CDR3 loop spans 12 amino acids. Germline V gene lookup returns CDR1 KGHDR and CDR2 SFDVKD. The study's findings and limits: Researchers reportedly could pick up spiked Jurkat TCR RNA from one cell mixed into about a million naive cells.

This clonotype showed up many times. Its cognate antigen is unknown. TCRdb passed the PCR reads through MiXCR, listing each CDR3 protein once. The table has more than 10,000 distinct CDR3 sequences, 15% to 20% seen once; the top ten hold around 1.6%. The clonotype was recovered from a human donor in good health. Some libraries in this study had Jurkat cell RNA spiked in. Sequences were obtained from naive CD8+ T cells from blood, with Jurkat cell RNA spiked in. Stated subset: FACS-sorted CD8+CD4-CCR7+CD45RA+ naive T cells. The chain joins TRBV24-1 to TRBJ1-5; D is unresolved. The CDR3 reads CATSDRNQPQHF. The CDR3 coding sequence is TGTGCCACCAGTGATCGCAATCAGCCCCAGCATTTT.